This entry lists 20 T cell receptor beta chains sequenced from one sample in a study of blood T cell repertoires in COVID-19. TCRdb keeps only in-frame clones here, not all; method: immunoSEQ multiplex PCR. The sample records some 130,000 clones, about 90% being singletons. What was sequenced was peripheral blood. The receptors derive from a woman aged 45-65 years who had recovered from COVID-19.

V gene TRBV7-2 combines with J gene TRBJ2-1; 11 bases are a match to TRBD2. Germline values: CDR1 SGHTA, CDR2 FQGNSA. CDR3 length equals 17 residues. J lost 9 bases, V lost 4 bases, and 14 bases had no gene match. The CDR3, as DNA: TGTGCCAGCAGCTCAGCCAGGACTAGCGGGTCAATAGGTGAGCAGTTCTTC. This sequence encodes CASSSARTSGSIGEQFF.

The V and J genes are TRBV28 and TRBJ1-2; 11 nucleotides agree with TRBD1. Germline values: CDR1 MDHEN, CDR2 SYDVKM. V lost 4 bases, J lost 0 bases, and 7 bases stayed unmatched. The CDR3 totals 17 residues. CDR3 loop: CASSSPDRGRANYGYTF. The CDR3 bases are TGTGCCAGCAGTTCCCCGGACAGGGGGCGAGCTAACTATGGCTACACCTTC.

CDR3 DNA: TGTGCCAGCAGCCAAGGTCCCGACGGGGCGGGGGAGACCCAGTACTTC. Its translation: CASSQGPDGAGETQYF. V and J are TRBV3-1 (or the pseudogene TRBV3-2) and TRBJ2-5; D is perhaps TRBD2 (6 bases). The CDR3 runs 16 residues. CDR1 LGHDT and CDR2 YNNKEL come from the germline V gene (reference sequence). V lost 1 base and J 5 bases, leaving 17 bases between the germline ends.

In this sample, this clone turned up once. This chain links TRBV5-1 with TRBJ1-4, with TRBD1 matching 7 bases. This CDR3 region has 15 residues. Germline values: CDR1 SGHRS, CDR2 YFSETQ. J gave up 8 bases and V 3 bases, and 10 bases lay outside the gene matches. CDR3: CASSWKQGLGEKLFF. DNA for the CDR3: TGCGCCAGCAGCTGGAAACAGGGGTTAGGAGAAAAACTGTTTTTT.

The chain employs TRBV5-4 and TRBJ1-1; 9 nucleotides align to TRBD1. Germline values: CDR1 SGHNT, CDR2 YYREEE (reference sequence). CDR3 length: 14 amino acids. With V trimmed by 4 bases and J by 4 bases, 5 bases remained unmatched. The CDR3 protein is CASSKQGALTEAFF. The CDR3 DNA is TGTGCCAGCAGCAAACAGGGGGCCCTCACTGAAGCTTTCTTT.

V is TRBV5-1 and J is TRBJ2-5; 7 bases match TRBD1. Germline loops: CDR1 SGHRS, CDR2 YFSETQ. V was clipped by 1 base and J by 5 bases; unmatched bases: 2. CDR3 length: 13 amino acids. The CDR3 is CASSLTGVETQYF. The CDR3 region has the DNA TGCGCCAGCAGCTTGACAGGGGTCGAGACCCAGTACTTC.

This clone turned up a few times. The chain has TRBV27 and TRBJ2-1; tentatively, D is TRBD1 (6 bases). This CDR3 has 16 amino acids. CDR1 is MNHEY, CDR2 SMNVEV, per germline (reference sequence). Deletions cut 6 bases from V and 6 bases from J, with 21 bases between. The CDR3 coding sequence is TGTGCCAGCAGGGGGACCGGGTGGGACATGGGCAATGAGCAGTTCTTC. It encodes CASRGTGWDMGNEQFF.

The rearrangement joins TRBV9 to TRBJ1-6; 7 bases are shared with TRBD1. The CDR3 extends over 14 amino acids. V lost 1 base, J lost 10 bases, and 5 bases stayed unmatched. Germline V CDR1 and CDR2: SGDLS, YYNGEE. The CDR3 sequence: CASSVRGRESPLHF. The DNA of the CDR3 is TGTGCCAGCAGCGTAAGGGGGCGCGAATCACCCCTCCACTTT.

This clone has only one observation. The chain carries TRBV7-2 and TRBJ1-1; no definite D call. The CDR3 has 15 residues. Trimming shortened V by 1 base and J by 8 bases, and 17 bases separated the two germline ends. Per the germline V gene, CDR1 is SGHTA and CDR2 is FQGNSA. CDR3 sequence: CASSLEIGREVEAFF. Here the CDR3 DNA reads TGTGCCAGCAGCTTAGAGATCGGGCGGGAAGTAGAAGCTTTCTTT. The variable domain in full, with the rest retrieved from reference TRBV7-2 and TRBJ1-1, is GAGVSQSPSNKVTEKGKDVELRCDPISGHTALYWYRQSLGQGLEFLIYFQGNSAPDKSGLPSDRFSAERTGGSVSTLTIQRTQQEDSAVYLCASSLEIGREVEAFFGQGTRLTVV.

The V and J genes are TRBV30 and TRBJ1-5, with D perhaps TRBD1 (5 bases). The CDR3 spans 14 residues. Germline values: CDR1 GTSNPN, CDR2 SVGIG (reference sequence). Trimming took off 5 bases at V and 4 bases at J, with 15 bases between the two ends. The CDR3, as DNA: TGTGCCTGGGGTGACGTGGGGGGTAATCAGCCCCAGCATTTT. Encoded protein: CAWGDVGGNQPQHF.

The gene calls are TRBV27 and TRBJ2-3; D is possibly TRBD2 (5 bases). The CDR3 covers 12 residues. CDR1 MNHEY and CDR2 SMNVEV come from the germline V gene (reference sequence). Trimming cost V 3 bases and J 5 bases, with 6 bases left between them. The DNA of the CDR3 is TGTGCCAGCAGTTTTGGGAGAGATACGCAGTATTTT. Its protein is CASSFGRDTQYF.

This chain links TRBV6-1 with TRBJ1-6; a weak D match, TRBD1 (5 bases). The germline V gene has CDR1 MNHNS and CDR2 SASEGT. Trimming removed 2 bases from V and 7 bases from J, with 18 bases in between. The CDR3 loop spans 17 amino acids. CDR3 sequence (DNA): TGTGCCAGCAGTGAAAGTGGAGGGGCGGGTTGGAATTCACCCCTCCACTTT. Encoded protein: CASSESGGAGWNSPLHF.

The chain uses TRBV19 and TRBJ1-5, with 8 bases fitting TRBD1. The length of the CDR3 is 14 residues. V was pared by 4 bases and J by 7 bases, with 6 bases of the junction left unmatched. The germline V gene has CDR1 LNHDA and CDR2 SQIVND (reference sequence). DNA of the CDR3: TGTGCCAGTAGTACAGGGGGCGAAGTACAGCCCCAGCATTTT. This codes for CASSTGGEVQPQHF.

The chain joins TRBV30 to TRBJ1-4; D is perhaps TRBD1 (6 bases). The CDR3 contains 15 residues. The V gene's germline CDR1 is GTSNPN and CDR2 SVGIG (reference sequence). V was trimmed by 2 bases and J by 4 bases, leaving 14 bases between them. The DNA of the CDR3 is TGTGCCTGGAGTACCCGAACAGGGCTTAATGAAAAACTGTTTTTT. It translates to CAWSTRTGLNEKLFF.

V usage is TRBV18 and J usage is TRBJ2-7; 7 positions match TRBD2. The CDR3 consists of 13 residues. The J segment lost 3 bases and the V segment lost 2 bases, leaving 1 base of the junction unmatched. The germline CDR1 and CDR2 sequences are KGHSH and LQKENI. In DNA form, the CDR3 reads TGTGCCAGCTCACCAGGGGGGGTCTACGAGCAGTACTTC. Amino acids: CASSPGGVYEQYF.

This chain joins TRBV15 and TRBJ2-7, with 10 bases matching TRBD1. CDR3 size: 16 residues. Trimming took 1 base from V and 4 from J; bases not matched to a gene: 7. CDR1 is LNHNV and CDR2 is YYDKDF in the germline V gene (reference sequence). The CDR3 region has the DNA TGTGCCACCAGCAGAGCGGGACAGGGGACGGGATACGAGCAGTACTTC. Translating gives CATSRAGQGTGYEQYF.

V usage is TRBV29-1 and J usage is TRBJ1-2, with D tentatively TRBD1 (6 bases). V was shortened by 0 bases and J by 4 bases, with 15 bases between the two germline ends. Per the germline V gene, CDR1 is SQVTM and CDR2 is ANQGSEA. The length of the CDR3 is 15 residues. For the CDR3, the DNA is TGCAGCGTTGAAGATTCAGGGGTCCCTGGCTATGGCTACACCTTC. It codes for CSVEDSGVPGYGYTF.

The V call is TRBV9, the J call TRBJ2-1, with D maybe TRBD2 (7 bases). From germline, CDR1 is SGDLS and CDR2 YYNGEE. The CDR3 totals 18 residues. The germline V and J ends were trimmed by 3 bases and 7 bases, with 26 bases remaining between them. The CDR3 loop is CASSALVKGEGRLNEQFF. CDR3 coding DNA: TGTGCCAGCAGCGCTCTTGTGAAGGGGGAGGGCCGTTTGAATGAGCAGTTCTTC.

This chain connects TRBV7-6 to TRBJ2-7; 11 nucleotides align to TRBD2. The germline V gene encodes CDR1 SGHVS and CDR2 FNYEAQ. CDR3 size: 18 residues. V lost 1 base to trimming and J lost 1 base; unmatched junction nucleotides: 9. CDR3 residues: CASSLEVSGGAESYEQYF. CDR3 coding DNA: TGTGCCAGCAGCTTAGAAGTTAGCGGGGGGGCCGAGTCCTACGAGCAGTACTTC.

The chain couples TRBV5-1 to TRBJ2-1, with D uncertain. The CDR3 runs 16 residues. The V gene lost 0 bases and the J gene lost 1 base, with 11 bases spanning the gap. Germline loops: CDR1 SGHRS, CDR2 YFSETQ. This CDR3 reads CASSLAAGGSYNEQFF. CDR3 coding DNA: TGCGCCAGCAGCTTGGCGGCAGGTGGATCCTACAATGAGCAGTTCTTC.